The T cell receptor beta chain under discussion was sequenced for a study of T cell clones after liver transplantation. Measured with immunoSEQ multiplex PCR; TCRdb has only the in-frame clones, and not every one. Of about 85,000 clones in the sample, 80% to 85% were seen once. The material sequenced was CD4+ T cells from blood, taken roughly 3.5 years after liver transplant. This TCR was sampled from a human patient who received a liver transplant. Some T cells may have come from the graft donor.

The DNA of the CDR3 is TGTGCCAGCAGTTCCCTCTCGACACACAACAATGAGCAGTTCTTC. Translated, it gives CASSSLSTHNNEQFF. The chain joins TRBV28 to TRBJ2-1; D not certain. Germline V gene data show CDR1 as MDHEN and CDR2 as SYDVKM. Trimming removed 4 bases from V and 5 bases from J, with 15 bases in between. The CDR3 covers 15 residues.